This T cell receptor (beta chain) was recorded in a study of blood T cell repertoires in COVID-19 (dated by TCRdb to the early 2020s). About the study as a whole: The collaborator samples originated in the United States, Italy and Spain and spanned the acute and convalescent phases of COVID-19. The prospective study material was composed of cDNA or gDNA derived from T cells, B-cell-depleted T cells, or PBMCs. The dataset comprised deeply sampled blood TCRbeta repertoires from subjects exposed to, actively infected with, or recovered from COVID-19. A freely available public database, intended as a resource for researchers studying the immune response to SARS-CoV-2, is where the repertoires were released. The samples were drawn from the first 160 participants of the ongoing ImmuneRACE study and from 1,254 subjects provided by 6 global collaborators. A de-identified subject ID, COVID-19 status, age in years and sex were almost always included in the sample metadata. Where available, HLA class I and class II types were obtained from metadata supplied by the sample provider rather than from assay-based typing. What the study reported, not specific to this receptor: How much clinical and demographic metadata was included differed by source and by participant, and the metadata was provided uncurated.

Including the terminal cysteine and phenylalanine, the CDR3 comprises 13 residues. Kept here is only the CDR3 DNA, which spans 39 bases and is read in frame from base 1. V sheds 2 bases and J sheds 4 bases, leaving 8 bases between their ends. In the germline V gene, CDR1 corresponds to SGHDT and CDR2 to YYEEEE. This clone came up once. It has no known antigen specificity. Per-base qualities were not stored, and no clone one base away is much larger. In the prospective study, participants were roughly 18 to 95 years old, resided in about 25 geographic areas of the United States, and were enrolled through a virtual design. To assign participants to cohorts, the prospective study relied on clinical history that participants themselves reported in a screening survey and a study questionnaire. ImmuneRACE Cohort 3 recovered participants were defined by two consecutive negative NP/OP PCR tests, healthcare professional clearance, or symptom resolution. In the prospective study, mobile phlebotomists collected whole blood, serum and a nasopharyngeal or oropharyngeal swab from each participant. Prospective study participants could optionally give additional blood draws and questionnaires over a 2-month period. Before DNA extraction, blood samples from the prospective study were shipped at room temperature or frozen.

TCRbeta CDR3 regions were amplified from genomic DNA by means of the immunoSEQ Assay, a bias-controlled multiplex PCR. Regarding the original processing steps: Within the assay, amplification of reference gene primers was used to estimate how many nucleated cells each sample contained. Sequence reads were collapsed and filtered to measure the absolute abundance of every unique TCRbeta CDR3 rearrangement. For each sample, productive Simpson clonality was calculated by taking the square root of Simpson's diversity index across productive rearrangements. Drawn from immuneACCESS, this table holds only the in-frame rearrangements with V and J called that TCRdb kept. Clones are partly lost; checked studies trace under half to an unresolved V gene and leave the rest unexplained. V, J and clone size derive from that table, while D and trimming were established from the DNA sequence. The sample table contains about 200,000 clones; only one count was recorded for approximately 84% of them. The biggest ten clones account for roughly 7% of the sample.

Sequencing used PBMCs or T cells enriched from blood (not recorded which). The TCR originated in a man aged 40-49 years who had recovered from COVID-19. The chain is encoded by TRBV5-6 joined to TRBJ2-3; TRBD2 might be the D gene, on 7 matching bases. In nucleotide form, the sequence is TGTGCCAGCAGCTTAGGGGGGGCAGATACGCAGTATTTT. Its translation is CASSLGGADTQYF.